This TCR beta chain is drawn from a study of T cell repertoires in cytomegalovirus infection. Findings and caveats of the study: Summed frequency of shared TCR beta families picked out CMV carriers who also had the relevant HLA.

This clonotype was seen only a few times. Its specificity is unknown. TCRdb re-derived calls from the reads in MiXCR, one entry per CDR3 protein. This table holds some 940,000 distinct CDR3 sequences, about 33% found once. This CDR3 spans 13 amino acids. The germline V and J ends were trimmed by 4 bases and 11 bases, with 17 bases remaining between them. Germline lookup yields CDR1 SEHNR and CDR2 FQNEAQ (reference sequence). Material: cultured CD8+ T cells from PBMCs, obtained from culture after CMV antigen stimulation. The gene calls are TRBV7-9 and TRBJ1-1; the D is unclear. The source is a human donor in good health (CMV status not recorded). Some clones in this sample may be carry-over from other donors' samples. The CDR3 reads CASSSEGAGPAFF. Written as DNA, the CDR3 is TGTGCCAGCAGCTCAGAGGGTGCAGGCCCGGCTTTCTTT.